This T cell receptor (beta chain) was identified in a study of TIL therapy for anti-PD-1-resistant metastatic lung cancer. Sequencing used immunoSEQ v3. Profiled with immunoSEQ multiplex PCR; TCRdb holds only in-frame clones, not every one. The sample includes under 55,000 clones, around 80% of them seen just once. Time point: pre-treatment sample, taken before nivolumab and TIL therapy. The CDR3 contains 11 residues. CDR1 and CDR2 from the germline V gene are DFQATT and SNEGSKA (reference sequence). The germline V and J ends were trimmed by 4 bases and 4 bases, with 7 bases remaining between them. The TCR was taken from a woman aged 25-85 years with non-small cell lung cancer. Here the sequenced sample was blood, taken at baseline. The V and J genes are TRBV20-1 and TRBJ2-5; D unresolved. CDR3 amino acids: CSATLRETQYF. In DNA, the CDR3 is TGCAGTGCTACCTTGCGAGAGACCCAGTACTTC.